These 14 T cell receptor beta chains share one sample of origin, sequenced in a study of CD8+ T cells in alopecia areata. Sequencing used cDNA as its template, made by extracting RNA and reverse transcribing it. Here immunoSEQ multiplex PCR was the method, and the copy in TCRdb shows in-frame clones only, minus some. The table includes 110,000 or so clones, roughly two thirds detected once. The specimen was CD4+ T cells sorted from blood. These receptors were taken from a human donor in good health.

V gene TRBV18 combines with J gene TRBJ1-4; 10 nucleotides match TRBD1. CDR1 KGHSH and CDR2 LQKENI come from the germline V gene. This CDR3 comprises 14 residues. V trimming: 3 bases; J trimming: 6 bases; junction bases outside the gene matches: 1. CDR3 sequence: CASSPGQGDEKLFF. As DNA, the CDR3 is TGTGCCAGCTCACCTGGACAGGGGGATGAAAAACTGTTTTTT.

The chain joins TRBV30 to TRBJ1-1; D ambiguous. CDR1 and CDR2 from the germline V gene are GTSNPN and SVGIG (reference sequence). This CDR3 has 10 residues. The germline V and J ends were trimmed by 1 base and 4 bases, with 1 base remaining between them. CDR3: CAWSATEAFF. The CDR3 coding sequence is TGTGCCTGGAGTGCCACTGAAGCTTTCTTT.

This rearrangement joins TRBV19 to TRBJ2-2, with D possibly matching TRBD1 (6 bases). This CDR3 is 14 amino acids long. The V and J ends lost 10 bases and 3 bases respectively, with 15 bases between them. Looked up from germline, CDR1 is LNHDA and CDR2 is SQIVND (reference sequence). Here the CDR3 reads CATRKAGDTGELFF. CDR3 nucleotide sequence: TGTGCCACCCGAAAGGCAGGGGACACCGGGGAGCTGTTTTTT.

The chain carries TRBV29-1 and TRBJ2-5, with TRBD2 matching over 9 bases. The CDR3 totals 16 residues. Unmatched junction bases numbered 16, after V lost 7 bases and J lost 4 bases. Germline values: CDR1 SQVTM, CDR2 ANQGSEA. CDR3 coding DNA: TGCAGCGCCCTAGGGGTGAGCGGGGGGTACGGAGAGACCCAGTACTTC. It codes for CSALGVSGGYGETQYF.

The genes are TRBV2 and TRBJ1-1, with D perhaps TRBD1 (6 bases). The CDR3 has 14 amino acids. The ends were cut back, 2 bases at V and 6 bases at J, with 13 bases in the middle. CDR1 SNHLY and CDR2 FYNNEI come from the germline V gene. CDR3 amino acids: CASSEHEQGAEAFF. CDR3 sequence (DNA): TGTGCCAGCAGTGAACATGAACAGGGTGCTGAAGCTTTCTTT. The full variable domain, rest sourced from reference TRBV2 and TRBJ1-1, is EPEVTQTPSHQVTQMGQEVILRCVPISNHLYFYWYRQILGQKVEFLVSFYNNEISEKSEIFDDQFSVERPDGSNFTLKIRSTKLEDSAMYFCASSEHEQGAEAFFGQGTRLTVV.

V and J are TRBV2 and TRBJ1-4; D is uncertain. The CDR3 has 13 residues. Germline V gene sequence: CDR1 SNHLY, CDR2 FYNNEI. V lost 5 bases, J lost 7 bases, and 11 bases lay in between. The CDR3 DNA is TGTGCCAGCAGTACCCGGACGGGTGAAAAACTGTTTTTT. Amino acid sequence: CASSTRTGEKLFF.

This clone was seen more than once but under ten times. J is TRBJ2-5 and V is TRBV7-8; perhaps TRBD2 as D (6 bases). This CDR3 is built from 15 residues. The V and J ends lost 2 bases and 3 bases respectively, with 13 bases between them. Germline lookup yields CDR1 SGHVS and CDR2 FQNEAQ. The CDR3 region is CASSLLGGPEETQYF. The CDR3 DNA is TGTGCCAGCAGCTTATTGGGAGGCCCTGAAGAGACCCAGTACTTC.

This clone has only a few counts. The rearrangement uses TRBV29-1 and TRBJ2-7; D may match TRBD1 or TRBD2 (5 bases each). V gave up 4 bases and J gave up 2 bases, with 12 bases separating them. CDR3 length equals 13 residues. CDR1 and CDR2 (germline): SQVTM, ANQGSEA. The CDR3 region has the DNA TGCAGCGTTGTAGGGCAGGGAGCCTACGAGCAGTACTTC. Its translation is CSVVGQGAYEQYF.

This chain joins TRBV6-1 and TRBJ2-3, with D possibly TRBD1 on 6 matching bases. The CDR3 is made up of 13 amino acids. V was trimmed by 6 bases and J by 11 bases, leaving 18 bases between them. In germline, CDR1 is MNHNS, CDR2 SASEGT. The DNA for the CDR3 is TGTGCCAGCAGATCCGGGCAGGGGAAAGGGCAGTATTTT. Amino acid sequence: CASRSGQGKGQYF.

The chain uses TRBV7-9 and TRBJ1-6; a weak D match, TRBD1 (5 bases). From germline, CDR1 is SEHNR and CDR2 FQNEAQ (reference sequence). V shed 3 bases and J shed 7 bases, with 10 bases lying between them. The CDR3 loop spans 14 amino acids. The CDR3 region is CASSFQGGNSPLHF. The CDR3 DNA reads as TGTGCCAGCAGCTTTCAGGGAGGGAATTCACCCCTCCACTTT.

The V and J genes are TRBV4-1 and TRBJ1-1, with 9 bases lining up with TRBD1. Germline CDR1 is MGHRA and CDR2 is YSYEKL. This CDR3 contains 15 residues. J lost 1 base, V lost 7 bases, and 7 bases had no gene match. The CDR3 DNA follows: TGCGCCAGCAATTTCGGGACAGGGTCGAACACTGAAGCTTTCTTT. Its protein is CASNFGTGSNTEAFF.

The chain uses TRBV5-1 and TRBJ2-2, with TRBD1 matching over 8 bases. There are 17 residues in the CDR3. Germline values: CDR1 SGHRS, CDR2 YFSETQ. Trimming took 0 bases from V and 6 from J; bases not matched to a gene: 10. The DNA for the CDR3 is TGCGCCAGCAGCTTGGACGCTTTGGGACAGGATTCCGGGGAGCTGTTTTTT. This translates into CASSLDALGQDSGELFF.

CDR3: CASSLGQVNEKLFF. In nucleotides, the CDR3 is TGTGCCAGCAGCTTGGGACAGGTTAATGAAAAACTGTTTTTT. The chain links TRBV5-6 to TRBJ1-4; tentative D call: TRBD1 (6 bases). The ends were cut back, 0 bases at V and 4 bases at J, with 7 bases in the middle. There are 14 residues in the CDR3. CDR1 and CDR2 (germline): SGHDT, YYEEEE.

The chain links TRBV4-2 to TRBJ2-1; D not certain. Germline lookup yields CDR1 LGHNA and CDR2 YNFKEQ. The V and J ends lost 4 bases and 0 bases respectively, with 10 bases between them. This CDR3 region has 15 residues. The CDR3 protein is CASSPGQSSYNEQFF. In nucleotides, the CDR3 is TGTGCCAGCAGCCCGGGCCAGAGCTCCTACAATGAGCAGTTCTTC.